This entry describes one T cell receptor (beta chain). Germline loops: CDR1 KGHSH, CDR2 LQKENI. CDR3 length equals 13 residues. The ends lost 6 bases at V and 5 bases at J; junction bases unmatched: 7. Both 60 Vbeta primers and 13 Jbeta primers went into the PCR. Data came from immunoSEQ multiplex PCR; TCRdb stores just in-frame clones and leaves some out. Of some 170,000 clones detected, about 80% appear once; the ten largest clones hold about a tenth. This record belongs to a study of cytomegalovirus exposure and HLA in healthy donors. The source of this sequence is a man younger than 35 in good health and CMV-seropositive. This chain uses TRBV18 with TRBJ2-7; TRBD1 matches at 7 bases. The sequenced sample consisted of PBMCs. This chain's CDR3 is CASSGTAGHEQYF. CDR3 bases: TGTGCCAGCTCCGGGACAGCAGGACACGAGCAGTACTTC. Variable domain in full (rest from reference TRBV18 and TRBJ2-7): NAGVMQNPRHLVRRRGQEARLRCSPMKGHSHVYWYRQLPEEGLKFMVYLQKENIIDESGMPKERFSAEFPKEGPSILRIQQVVRGDSAAYFCASSGTAGHEQYFGPGTRLTVT.